What follows are 21 T cell receptor beta chains derived from one specimen sequenced in a study of beta chain features in type 1 diabetes. Since all of the isolated RNA was reverse transcribed, expressed TCRB transcripts were what got sequenced. The table came from immunoSEQ multiplex PCR; TCRdb's copy has only in-frame clones and leaves some out. The data hold roughly 150,000 clones, with approximately 9% observed a single time. Sequenced sample: central memory CD4+ T cells from blood. These receptors originate from a woman between 18 and 29 years old in good health.

The rearrangement uses TRBV10-3 and TRBJ1-6; tentative D call: TRBD1 (5 bases). The CDR3 length is 13 residues. The V end was cut by 10 bases, the J end by 9 bases, with 16 bases between. Looked up from germline, CDR1 is ENHRY and CDR2 is SYGVKD. CDR3 sequence: CATMPGTVSPLHF. CDR3 sequence (DNA): TGTGCCACCATGCCCGGGACTGTTTCACCCCTCCACTTT.

The V gene is TRBV13, the J gene TRBJ2-7; 11 bases line up with TRBD2. This CDR3 region has 16 residues. The junction had 8 bases not matched to a gene; V was cut back by 5 bases and J by 2 bases. Germline V CDR1 and CDR2: PRHDT, FYEKMQ (reference sequence). The CDR3 is CASSPLTSGITYEQYF. The CDR3 region has the DNA TGTGCCAGCAGCCCCCTGACTAGCGGGATTACCTACGAGCAGTACTTC.

This clone was detected a few times. This chain joins TRBV15 and TRBJ2-1; 7 bases fit TRBD2. Germline values: CDR1 LNHNV, CDR2 YYDKDF (reference sequence). This CDR3 is built from 17 residues. V trimming: 0 bases; J trimming: 0 bases; junction bases outside the gene matches: 5. CDR3 DNA sequence: TGTGCCACCAGCAGAGATGGCGGGAGAGGCTCCTACAATGAGCAGTTCTTC. Translating it yields CATSRDGGRGSYNEQFF.

The genes are TRBV30 and TRBJ1-2; the D is unclear. The V gene lost 1 base and the J gene lost 14 bases, with 14 bases spanning the gap. Germline loops: CDR1 GTSNPN, CDR2 SVGIG (reference sequence). There are 11 residues in the CDR3. This CDR3 reads CAWSGQELKTF. CDR3 sequence (DNA): TGTGCCTGGAGTGGACAAGAGCTGAAGACCTTC.

The chain recombines TRBV25-1 with TRBJ2-7; TRBD2 is a possible D gene (7 bases). Trimming pared 3 bases from V and 0 bases from J, leaving 18 bases between. CDR1 and CDR2 (germline): MGHDK, SYGVNS. The CDR3 consists of 17 residues. CDR3 in amino acids: CASSDATGGPISYEQYF. The CDR3 DNA sequence: TGTGCCAGCAGTGACGCCACGGGGGGCCCTATCTCCTACGAGCAGTACTTC.

The chain recombines TRBV12-5 with TRBJ1-1; D is ambiguous. Germline-derived CDR1 and CDR2 are LGHNT and FRNRAP. With 7 bases removed from V and 0 bases from J, the gap between germline ends came to 9 bases. The length of the CDR3 is 13 residues. The CDR3 sequence: CASALSMNTEAFF. The CDR3 DNA reads as TGTGCTAGTGCCCTCAGTATGAACACTGAAGCTTTCTTT.

This clone was recorded a few times. This sequence joins TRBV11-2 and TRBJ1-1; D may be TRBD1 (6 bases). The length of the CDR3 is 15 residues. Germline CDR1 and CDR2: SGHAT and FQNNGV. Trimming cost V 5 bases and J 0 bases, with 13 bases left between them. The CDR3 DNA is TGTGCCAGCAGCGGCCGACAGGCGTTGAACACTGAAGCTTTCTTT. The encoded protein is CASSGRQALNTEAFF.

The V and J genes are TRBV29-1 and TRBJ2-7, with 9 bases fitting TRBD2. The germline V gene encodes CDR1 SQVTM and CDR2 ANQGSEA. V was clipped by 5 bases and J by 2 bases; unmatched bases: 10. This CDR3 contains 15 residues. CDR3 sequence reads: CSVQTGTSFTYEQYF. The CDR3, as DNA: TGCAGCGTTCAGACCGGGACTAGCTTCACCTACGAGCAGTACTTC.

This clone was counted only a few times. V gene TRBV6-6 combines with J gene TRBJ2-1; 16 bases agree with TRBD2. The CDR3 loop spans 15 amino acids. V was pared by 5 bases and J by 10 bases, with 5 bases of the junction left unmatched. Looked up from germline, CDR1 is MNHNY and CDR2 is SVGAGI (reference sequence). CDR3 in DNA: TGTGCCAGCAGTGGGACTAGCGGGGGGGCCAGCGAGCAGTTCTTC. Protein: CASSGTSGGASEQFF.

J is TRBJ1-2 and V is TRBV28; D gene ambiguous. In germline, CDR1 is MDHEN, CDR2 SYDVKM. CDR3 length: 14 amino acids. Trimming pared 5 bases from V and 0 bases from J, leaving 10 bases between. The DNA for the CDR3 is TGTGCCAGCAGTGTCTCCGGGGCTAACTATGGCTACACCTTC. This encodes CASSVSGANYGYTF.

This clone was counted only a few times. The rearrangement uses TRBV7-8 and TRBJ1-1; D is unclear. V was shortened by 6 bases and J by 3 bases, with 17 bases between the two germline ends. From germline, CDR1 is SGHVS and CDR2 FQNEAQ. This CDR3 is 15 amino acids long. CDR3 in amino acids: CASRPASGWDTEAFF. CDR3 nucleotides: TGTGCCAGCAGACCTGCTAGTGGATGGGACACTGAAGCTTTCTTT.

DNA for the CDR3: TGTGCCAGCAGTTACAGACAGGATGGCTACACCTTC. This codes for CASSYRQDGYTF. The gene calls are TRBV6-6 and TRBJ1-2; D might be TRBD1 (6 bases). Germline assignment: CDR1 MNHNY and CDR2 SVGAGI (reference sequence). The CDR3 sequence is 12 residues long. V lost 2 bases and J 6 bases, leaving 7 bases between the germline ends.

There are many counts of this clone. The V call is TRBV7-2, the J call TRBJ2-1; 7 bases map to TRBD1. The CDR3 loop spans 13 amino acids. Germline V gives CDR1 SGHTA, CDR2 FQGNSA. Trimming removed 3 bases from V and 6 bases from J; junction bases left unmatched: 2. CDR3 DNA sequence: TGTGCCAGCAGCTTCCCAGGGGGCAATGAGCAGTTCTTC. It codes for CASSFPGGNEQFF. Looking up the rest from reference TRBV7-2 and TRBJ2-1 gives the full variable domain: GAGVSQSPSNKVTEKGKDVELRCDPISGHTALYWYRQSLGQGLEFLIYFQGNSAPDKSGLPSDRFSAERTGGSVSTLTIQRTQQEDSAVYLCASSFPGGNEQFFGPGTRLTVL.

V and J are TRBV30 and TRBJ1-3; TRBD1 is a possible D gene (5 bases). Between the trimmed V and J ends, which lost 6 bases and 1 base, there was a span of 16 bases. The CDR3 loop spans 15 amino acids. The germline V gene has CDR1 GTSNPN and CDR2 SVGIG (reference sequence). Here the CDR3 reads CACQLGPNSGNTIYF. The DNA for the CDR3 is TGTGCCTGCCAACTGGGGCCTAATTCTGGAAACACCATATATTTT. Filled out from reference TRBV30 and TRBJ1-3, the complete variable domain reads SQTIHQWPATLVQPVGSPLSLECTVEGTSNPNLYWYRQAAGRGLQLLFYSVGIGQISSEVPQNLSASRPQDRQFILSSKKLLLSDSGFYLCACQLGPNSGNTIYFGEGSWLTVV.

This clone showed up just a few times. This chain's CDR3 is CASSQGTGVGVVTEAFF. For the CDR3, the DNA is TGTGCCAGCAGCCAGGGGACAGGGGTGGGGGTAGTCACTGAAGCTTTCTTT. The chain links TRBV5-4 to TRBJ1-1, with 10 bases that match TRBD1. This CDR3 has 17 residues. The V and J ends lost 4 bases and 4 bases, in that order; junction bases with no gene match: 13. Germline V gene lookup returns CDR1 SGHNT and CDR2 YYREEE (reference sequence).

This rearrangement joins TRBV9 to TRBJ2-7; 12 bases match TRBD2. The germline V gene encodes CDR1 SGDLS and CDR2 YYNGEE. The J segment lost 5 bases and the V segment lost 3 bases, leaving 3 bases of the junction unmatched. This CDR3 region has 14 residues. CDR3 nucleotide sequence: TGTGCCAGCAGCGGGACTAGCGGGACCCACGAGCAGTACTTC. The encoded protein is CASSGTSGTHEQYF. Looking up the rest from reference TRBV9 and TRBJ2-7 gives the full variable domain: DSGVTQTPKHLITATGQRVTLRCSPRSGDLSVYWYQQSLDQGLQFLIQYYNGEERAKGNILERFSAQQFPDLHSELNLSSLELGDSALYFCASSGTSGTHEQYFGPGTRLTVT.

The chain joins TRBV25-1 to TRBJ2-3, with TRBD2 identical over 9 bases. V was clipped by 3 bases and J by 4 bases; unmatched bases: 8. The CDR3 spans 16 residues. Germline V lookup: CDR1 MGHDK, CDR2 SYGVNS. The CDR3 protein is CASSDFSGRLADTQYF. In DNA, the CDR3 is TGTGCCAGCAGTGATTTCAGCGGGAGGCTCGCAGATACGCAGTATTTT.

V usage is TRBV6-5 and J usage is TRBJ1-5, with D unclear. The CDR3 totals 16 residues. V was shortened by 0 bases and J by 0 bases, with 9 bases between the two germline ends. Germline CDR1 and CDR2: MNHEY and SVGAGI. This CDR3 reads CASSYSSRPSNQPQHF. The CDR3 region has the DNA TGTGCCAGCAGTTACTCGTCTAGGCCTAGCAATCAGCCCCAGCATTTT.

This clone occurred a few times. The chain recombines TRBV7-3 with TRBJ1-1; perhaps TRBD1 as D (6 bases). CDR1 is SGHTA, CDR2 FQGTGA, per germline. V was shortened by 3 bases and J by 6 bases, with 11 bases between the two germline ends. CDR3 length: 13 residues. The CDR3 nucleotides are TGTGCCAGCAGCTTGTCCAGGGGTGCTGAAGCTTTCTTT. Protein product: CASSLSRGAEAFF.

This clone was counted a few times. This rearrangement joins TRBV5-1 to TRBJ2-1, with no clear D. V shed 8 bases and J shed 0 bases, with 12 bases lying between them. The length of the CDR3 is 14 residues. The V gene's germline CDR1 is SGHRS and CDR2 YFSETQ. The CDR3 DNA follows: TGCGCCAGTTCGCCACAAAGCTCCTACAATGAGCAGTTCTTC. Translating gives CASSPQSSYNEQFF.

This clone has a handful of counts. The chain couples TRBV5-1 to TRBJ1-2; 8 nucleotides align to TRBD1. Germline CDR1 is SGHRS and CDR2 is YFSETQ. V gave up 3 bases and J gave up 4 bases; unmatched junction bases: 5. The CDR3 is 14 residues long. CDR3 loop: CASSYGDRLYGYTF. DNA of the CDR3: TGCGCCAGCAGCTATGGGGACAGGCTCTATGGCTACACCTTC.